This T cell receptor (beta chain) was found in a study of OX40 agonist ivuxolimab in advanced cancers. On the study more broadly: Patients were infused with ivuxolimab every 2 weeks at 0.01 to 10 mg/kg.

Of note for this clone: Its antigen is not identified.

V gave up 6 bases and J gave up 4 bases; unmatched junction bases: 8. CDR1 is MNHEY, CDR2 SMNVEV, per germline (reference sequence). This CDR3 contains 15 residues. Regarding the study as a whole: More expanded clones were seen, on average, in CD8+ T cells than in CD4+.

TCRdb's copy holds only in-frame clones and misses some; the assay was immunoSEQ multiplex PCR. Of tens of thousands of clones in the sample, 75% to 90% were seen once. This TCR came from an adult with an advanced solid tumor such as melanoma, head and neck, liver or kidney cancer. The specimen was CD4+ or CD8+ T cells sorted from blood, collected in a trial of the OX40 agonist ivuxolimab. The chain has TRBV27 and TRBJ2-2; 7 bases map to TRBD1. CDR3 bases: TGTGCCAGCAGGCCGGGACAGCAAAGCACCGGGGAGCTGTTTTTT. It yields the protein CASRPGQQSTGELFF.